The 19 T cell receptor beta chains presented below share a single source sample, sequenced in a study of T cell repertoires in cytomegalovirus infection. TCRdb re-derived calls from the reads in MiXCR, one entry per CDR3 protein. The data show about 160,000 distinct CDR3 sequences, 15% to 20% seen once. Sequenced material: CD8+ T cells from PBMCs. These receptors were collected from a human donor in good health (CMV status not recorded). Some clones in this sample may be carry-over from other donors' samples.

The rearrangement uses TRBV12-3 or TRBV12-4 and TRBJ2-2; D is uncertain. The CDR3 is made up of 14 amino acids. V was cut by 5 bases and J by 3 bases, with 10 bases left in between. The CDR3 spells CASSPDTYTGELFF. The CDR3, as DNA: TGTGCCAGCAGTCCCGACACTTACACCGGGGAGCTGTTTTTT.

This clonotype was picked up a small number of times. The chain joins TRBV7-3 to TRBJ2-1, with no clear D. Germline CDR1 and CDR2: SGHTA and FQGTGA. The V gene lost 2 bases and the J gene lost 2 bases, with 13 bases spanning the gap. The CDR3 is 16 residues long. The CDR3 region is CASSLGSGPPYNEQFF. The CDR3 DNA reads TGTGCCAGCAGCTTAGGATCTGGACCTCCCTACAATGAGCAGTTCTTC.

V usage is TRBV29-1 and J usage is TRBJ1-2; D remains unclear. Trimming stripped 3 bases from V and 8 bases from J, with 22 bases between. The CDR3 is made up of 15 amino acids. Looked up from germline, CDR1 is SQVTM and CDR2 is ANQGSEA. CDR3 protein: CSVESFGRELLGYTF. CDR3 DNA: TGCAGCGTTGAGAGCTTCGGACGGGAACTTCTCGGCTACACCTTC. Looking up the rest from reference TRBV29-1 and TRBJ1-2 gives the full variable domain: SAVISQKPSRDICQRGTSLTIQCQVDSQVTMMFWYRQQPGQSLTLIATANQGSEATYESGFVIDKFPISRPNLTFSTLTVSNMSPEDSSIYLCSVESFGRELLGYTFGSGTRLTVV.

This clonotype has just a few counts. The chain links TRBV6-2 or TRBV6-3 to TRBJ2-7; a weak D match, TRBD1 (6 bases). Germline assignment: CDR1 MNHEY and CDR2 SVGEGT. The CDR3 is made up of 16 amino acids. Trimming stripped 4 bases from V and 5 bases from J, with 21 bases between. CDR3 loop: CASSSSVDSPLNEQYF. DNA for the CDR3: TGTGCCAGCAGTTCCTCGGTGGACAGCCCTTTGAACGAGCAGTACTTC.

There are a few counts of this clonotype. The chain employs TRBV7-8 and TRBJ2-7, with TRBD2 matching over 8 bases. Germline loops: CDR1 SGHVS, CDR2 FQNEAQ. V trimming: 5 bases; J trimming: 0 bases; junction bases outside the gene matches: 15. The CDR3 totals 18 residues. The CDR3 DNA reads TGTGCCAGCAGCCGGGGGGGCACGTGGCGGGCAGTCTCCTACGAGCAGTACTTC. Amino acids: CASSRGGTWRAVSYEQYF.

This clonotype has just a few counts. The rearrangement joins TRBV4-2 to TRBJ2-4, with 11 positions matching TRBD1. CDR1 LGHNA and CDR2 YNFKEQ come from the germline V gene. Trimming removed 5 bases from V and 5 bases from J; junction bases left unmatched: 8. The CDR3 has 16 residues. In DNA form, the CDR3 reads TGTGCCAGCAGCTTCCGGGACAGGGGGACCCAAAACATTCAGTACTTC. This gives the protein CASSFRDRGTQNIQYF.

The genes are TRBV7-3 and TRBJ1-1; the D gene is possibly TRBD1 (5 bases). CDR3 length equals 14 residues. The ends were cut back, 5 bases at V and 0 bases at J, with 10 bases in the middle. CDR1 is SGHTA and CDR2 is FQGTGA in the germline V gene. The CDR3: CASSTGRMNTEAFF. CDR3 nucleotides: TGTGCCAGCAGCACGGGACGGATGAACACTGAAGCTTTCTTT.

This clonotype was seen a few times. The V gene is TRBV7-9, the J gene TRBJ1-2, with D perhaps matching TRBD1 (6 bases). The length of the CDR3 is 14 residues. Germline-derived CDR1 and CDR2 are SEHNR and FQNEAQ (reference sequence). Deletions cut 5 bases from V and 2 bases from J, with 12 bases between. The CDR3 sequence is CASSLGGGNYGYTF. The CDR3 DNA is TGTGCCAGCAGCCTCGGAGGGGGGAACTATGGCTACACCTTC. The full variable domain, with the rest looked up from reference TRBV7-9 and TRBJ1-2, is DTGVSQNPRHKITKRGQNVTFRCDPISEHNRLYWYRQTLGQGPEFLTYFQNEAQLEKSRLLSDRFSAERPKGSFSTLEIQRTEQGDSAMYLCASSLGGGNYGYTFGSGTRLTVV.

This chain uses TRBV28 with TRBJ2-7, with 9 nucleotides matching TRBD1. V trimming: 2 bases; J trimming: 5 bases; junction bases outside the gene matches: 7. Germline V gene sequence: CDR1 MDHEN, CDR2 SYDVKM. This CDR3 region has 15 residues. This CDR3 is CASSLKWTGADEQYF. The CDR3 DNA reads as TGTGCCAGCAGTTTAAAGTGGACAGGGGCGGACGAGCAGTACTTC.

This clonotype was seen more than once but under ten times. The chain carries TRBV7-6 and TRBJ1-1; D ambiguous. The CDR3 runs to 13 residues. Germline V gives CDR1 SGHVS, CDR2 FNYEAQ. Trimming shortened V by 10 bases and J by 1 base, and 13 bases separated the two germline ends. The CDR3 loop is CATAFNTNTEAFF. The DNA for the CDR3 is TGTGCCACAGCGTTCAACACGAACACTGAAGCTTTCTTT.

The rearrangement uses TRBV27 and TRBJ2-7; D not resolved. Deletions cut 2 bases from V and 6 bases from J, with 5 bases between. This CDR3 has 11 residues. Germline V lookup: CDR1 MNHEY, CDR2 SMNVEV (reference sequence). The CDR3 here is CASSLLGEQYF. CDR3 DNA sequence: TGTGCCAGCAGTTTACTGGGCGAGCAGTACTTC.

This clonotype occurred a few times. This chain uses TRBV6-2 or TRBV6-3 with TRBJ1-4; D not resolved. Between the trimmed V and J ends, which lost 1 base and 12 bases, there was a span of 21 bases. Germline V gene data show CDR1 as MNHEY and CDR2 as SVGEGT. The CDR3 has 16 residues. CDR3 bases: TGTGCCAGCAGTTACTTCGAGAGGGCGGCGAGGGCAGAACTGTTTTTT. Its translation is CASSYFERAARAELFF.

Only a few counts were recorded for this clonotype. The rearrangement links TRBV29-1 to TRBJ1-1, with no clear D. The ends were cut back, 6 bases at V and 4 bases at J, with 12 bases in the middle. Germline lookup yields CDR1 SQVTM and CDR2 ANQGSEA. CDR3 length: 12 residues. CDR3: CSVETSRTEAFF. DNA of the CDR3: TGCAGCGTAGAGACAAGCCGCACTGAAGCTTTCTTT.

This chain joins TRBV11-2 and TRBJ1-1, with TRBD1 identical over 7 bases. The germline CDR1 and CDR2 sequences are SGHAT and FQNNGV. V shed 5 bases and J 5 bases; nucleotides not matched to a gene: 14. This CDR3 contains 16 residues. CDR3 sequence: CASSPSSRGGWTEAFF. The CDR3 DNA reads as TGTGCCAGCAGCCCTAGCTCCAGGGGGGGGTGGACTGAAGCTTTCTTT. Supplemented by reference TRBV11-2 and TRBJ1-1, the full variable domain reads EAGVAQSPRYKIIEKRQSVAFWCNPISGHATLYWYQQILGQGPKLLIQFQNNGVVDDSQLPKDRFSAERLKGVDSTLKIQPAKLEDSAVYLCASSPSSRGGWTEAFFGQGTRLTVV.

The chain carries TRBV7-3 and TRBJ1-1; D possibly corresponds to TRBD1 (6 bases). With 6 bases removed from V and 4 bases from J, the gap between germline ends came to 15 bases. Germline CDR1 SGHTA, CDR2 FQGTGA. There are 14 residues in the CDR3. The CDR3 protein is CASSLEGDLTEAFF. The CDR3 coding sequence is TGTGCCAGCAGTTTAGAGGGGGATCTCACTGAAGCTTTCTTT.

This chain connects TRBV9 to TRBJ2-1, with 9 bases lining up with TRBD2. Germline loops: CDR1 SGDLS, CDR2 YYNGEE. V gave up 3 bases and J gave up 6 bases; unmatched junction bases: 10. The CDR3 is 16 residues long. CDR3 sequence reads: CASSATGLAGPNEQFF. The DNA for the CDR3 is TGTGCCAGCAGCGCCACGGGGCTAGCGGGACCCAATGAGCAGTTCTTC.

This clonotype came up a few times. The J gene is TRBJ1-1, the V gene TRBV6-5; D possibly corresponds to TRBD1 (5 bases). The germline V and J ends were trimmed by 6 bases and 7 bases, with 9 bases remaining between them. This CDR3 spans 11 amino acids. In germline, CDR1 is MNHEY, CDR2 SVGAGI. The CDR3 region is CASRAGFEAFF. The CDR3 nucleotides are TGTGCCAGCAGGGCAGGGTTTGAAGCTTTCTTT.

The rearrangement links TRBV4-3 to TRBJ2-5; TRBD1 aligns across 8 bases. Trimming at V came to 4 bases and at J to 2 bases, leaving 6 bases not matched to a gene. Germline-derived CDR1 and CDR2 are LGHNA and YSLEER. The CDR3 extends over 15 amino acids. This chain's CDR3 is CASSPRTGLQETQYF. The CDR3 bases are TGCGCCAGCAGCCCCCGGACAGGGCTACAAGAGACCCAGTACTTC.

The chain has TRBV7-3 and TRBJ1-1; 7 bases map to TRBD1. CDR1 SGHTA and CDR2 FQGTGA come from the germline V gene. J lost 0 bases, V lost 4 bases, and 8 bases had no gene match. The CDR3 has 16 amino acids. CDR3 sequence (DNA): TGTGCCAGCAGCTCATCCGGGGACAGCTTGAACACTGAAGCTTTCTTT. Amino acids: CASSSSGDSLNTEAFF.